These 10 T cell receptor beta chains came from one sample sequenced in a study of T cell clonality in common variable immunodeficiency. Study outcomes and limitations: In common variable immunodeficiency, TCR beta chains reportedly carried fewer deletions and N-nucleotide insertions.

Antigen specificity for these receptors is unknown. TCRdb's table, derived via immunoSEQ multiplex PCR, lists solely in-frame clones and lacks some. This sample has more than 25,000 clones, each found more than once. Input material: peripheral blood mononuclear cells. All receptors derive from a human donor with common variable immunodeficiency.

The table lists this clone with a few counts. CDR3: CASSRTSGEYNEQFF. Partial CDR3 DNA: TGTGCCAGCAGTAGAACTAGCGGGGAGTACAATGAG. The V and J genes are TRBV2 and TRBJ2-1; 10 bases line up with TRBD2. The read is 3 residues too short to cover the CDR3 end, so that end is filled in from the germline J gene. From germline, CDR1 is SNHLY and CDR2 FYNNEI. Losses at the gene ends were 5 bases for V and 4 bases for J; bases not matched to a gene: 5. The CDR3 contains 15 residues.

This clone has ten or more counts. The CDR3 end falls 3 residues outside the read, so it is completed with the germline J gene. The chain links TRBV7-3 to TRBJ2-5; D might be TRBD2 (5 bases). Trimming removed 3 bases from V and 1 base from J, with 12 bases in between. This CDR3 is 15 amino acids long. Per the germline V gene, CDR1 is SGHTA and CDR2 is FQGTGA. The sequenced part of the CDR3 DNA is TGTGCCAGCAGCTTCTCCGGGGTGGGCCAAGAGACC. Translated: CASSFSGVGQET. The full-length CDR3 reads as CASSFSGVGQETQYF.

As to this clone: The read stops 3 residues short of the end of the CDR3; the missing end is completed from the germline J gene. The chain combines TRBV19 with TRBJ2-5; 8 bases fit TRBD2. From germline, CDR1 is LNHDA and CDR2 SQIVND (reference sequence). The CDR3 spans 14 residues. Unmatched junction bases numbered 5, after V lost 1 base and J lost 7 bases. The CDR3 here is CASSIAAGGGTQYF. CDR3 bases read: TGTGCCAGTAGTATAGCGGCGGGAGGCGGGACC.

Within the sample, this clone is medium-sized. Coverage ceases 3 residues before the CDR3 finishes, and the germline J gene fills in the end. The chain recombines TRBV15 with TRBJ1-2; 8 nucleotides match TRBD1. The ends lost 6 bases at V and 6 bases at J; junction bases unmatched: 9. The CDR3 contains 14 residues. Per the germline V gene, CDR1 is LNHNV and CDR2 is YYDKDF (reference sequence). The CDR3 DNA, read in part, is TGTGCCACCAGAGACAGGGGCCGTATGGATGGC. Protein: CATRDRGRMDG. The entire CDR3 sequence reads CATRDRGRMDGYTF.

In its sample, this clone was seen many times. The sequenced fragment ends 3 residues before the CDR3 boundary, so the rest is inferred from the germline J gene. The chain combines TRBV28 with TRBJ2-2, with D possibly matching TRBD2 (5 bases). This CDR3 has 15 residues. V gave up 11 bases and J gave up 1 base, with 17 bases separating them. The germline V gene has CDR1 MDHEN and CDR2 SYDVKM. CDR3 DNA (partial): TGTGCCCTCGGACGGGCGGGCATGAACACCGGGGAG. It translates to CALGRAGMNTGE. The entire CDR3 protein is CALGRAGMNTGELFF.

The sample holds many counts of this clone. The CDR3 end lies 3 residues beyond the end of the read and is filled in from the germline J gene. This chain connects TRBV5-1 to TRBJ1-1; TRBD1 might be the D (6 bases). This CDR3 has 15 amino acids. Looked up from germline, CDR1 is SGHRS and CDR2 is YFSETQ. The V end lost 0 bases, the J end lost 3 bases, and 12 bases lay between the germline ends. CDR3 bases read: TGCGCCAGCAGCTTGGCCGGGGGGCGAGACACTGAA. It translates to CASSLAGGRDTE. The complete CDR3 sequence is CASSLAGGRDTEAFF.

This clone was observed a handful of times. The read stops 3 residues short of the end of the CDR3; the missing end is completed from the germline J gene. V usage is TRBV19 and J usage is TRBJ2-7, with D tentatively TRBD2 (6 bases). Germline assignment: CDR1 LNHDA and CDR2 SQIVND (reference sequence). This CDR3 contains 14 residues. Trimming cost V 5 bases and J 6 bases, with 17 bases left between them. Here the CDR3 reads CASSVNSGGGEQYF. Incomplete CDR3 DNA: TGTGCCAGTAGTGTTAATAGCGGTGGCGGCGAG.

Comment on this clone: The read gets to within 3 residues of the CDR3 end, and the germline J gene fills in the rest. The chain links TRBV18 to TRBJ1-3; weak D call: TRBD1 (5 bases). V shed 3 bases and J shed 0 bases, with 9 bases lying between them. The CDR3 loop spans 15 amino acids. Germline V gene sequence: CDR1 KGHSH, CDR2 LQKENI. The CDR3 is CASSPSTASGNTIYF. The covered CDR3 bases are TGTGCCAGCTCACCTTCGACAGCCTCTGGAAACACC. The full variable domain, rest sourced from reference TRBV18 and TRBJ1-3, is NAGVMQNPRHLVRRRGQEARLRCSPMKGHSHVYWYRQLPEEGLKFMVYLQKENIIDESGMPKERFSAEFPKEGPSILRIQQVVRGDSAAYFCASSPSTASGNTIYFGEGSWLTVV.

In its sample, this clone was seen many times. The read ends 3 residues shy of where the CDR3 ends; the end is completed using the germline J gene. The chain has TRBV19 and TRBJ2-3, with D tentatively TRBD2 (6 bases). Trimming removed 6 bases at V and 1 base at J, with 17 bases between. CDR3 length: 16 amino acids. The V gene's germline CDR1 is LNHDA and CDR2 SQIVND (reference sequence). Partial CDR3 DNA: TGTGCCAGTAGGAAAGGGGACTCATCTGGCACAGATACG. It is translated as CASRKGDSSGTDT. In full, the CDR3 reads CASRKGDSSGTDTQYF.

This clone was recorded at least ten times. The read ends 3 residues shy of where the CDR3 ends; the end is completed using the germline J gene. The J gene is TRBJ2-1, the V gene TRBV5-1; TRBD2 agrees at 10 bases. The germline gives CDR1 SGHRS, CDR2 YFSETQ. The length of the CDR3 is 17 residues. Trimming took 3 bases from V and 1 from J; bases not matched to a gene: 7. The DNA read from the CDR3 is TGCGCCAGCAGCTCAGGAGAAGCGGGAGGGTCCTACAATGAG. Protein product: CASSSGEAGGSYNE. The whole CDR3 sequence is CASSSGEAGGSYNEQFF.